This T cell receptor (beta chain) derives from a study of T cells in Graves' hyperthyroidism and ophthalmopathy. Blood sampling occurred at first hyperthyroidism diagnosis, ahead of any ophthalmopathy symptoms. This clonotype appeared many times. Template material for amplifying TCR beta CDR3 regions consisted of RNA transcripts. The HTBI set primed first-round TCR CDR3 RT-PCR. From the multiplex PCR reads, TCRdb called clonotypes with MiXCR, one entry per CDR3 protein. The table records about 360,000 distinct CDR3 sequences, roughly 14% of them present only once. Germline V gene lookup returns CDR1 ENHRY and CDR2 SYGVKD. Trimming took 4 bases from V and 5 from J; bases not matched to a gene: 3. The CDR3 spans 14 residues.

The rearrangement links TRBV10-3 to TRBJ1-4, with TRBD1 matching 8 bases. The receptor was isolated from a woman between 18 and 30 years old with Graves' hyperthyroidism that later progressed to Graves' ophthalmopathy. The specimen was blood. The chain's CDR3 is CAISATGGNEKLFF. The CDR3 nucleotides are TGTGCCATCAGTGCTACAGGGGGAAATGAAAAACTGTTTTTT.